This T cell receptor beta chain came from a study of cytomegalovirus exposure and HLA in healthy donors. Overall study findings and caveats: Later analysis indicated greater clonal expansion among HLA-associated TCR beta chains than among equally common other chains. For presence/absence analyses, sequencing depth was assumed to be roughly uniform across donors.

Primers: 60 Vbeta forward and 13 Jbeta reverse. Study processing details: Later reanalysis found around 74 million unique TCR beta chains, roughly 10 million of them shared. Assay: immunoSEQ multiplex PCR; the TCRdb copy retains only in-frame clones and omits some. That table is the source of V, J and clone size, and D and trimming were worked out from the DNA. Here the sample spans around 170,000 clones, 77% being singletons. This clone was seen once. Its antigen is as yet unknown. V dropped 0 bases and J dropped 4 bases, with 13 bases sitting between them. The CDR3 has 15 amino acids. Germline V CDR1 and CDR2: SGHRS, YFSETQ.

The source is a man aged 18 to 30 in good health and CMV-seronegative. The sequenced sample was PBMCs. The V gene is TRBV5-1, the J gene TRBJ1-1; D may be TRBD1 (5 bases). The CDR3 is CASSLVVGVITEAFF. For the CDR3, the DNA is TGCGCCAGCAGCTTGGTGGTAGGGGTAATCACTGAAGCTTTCTTT.